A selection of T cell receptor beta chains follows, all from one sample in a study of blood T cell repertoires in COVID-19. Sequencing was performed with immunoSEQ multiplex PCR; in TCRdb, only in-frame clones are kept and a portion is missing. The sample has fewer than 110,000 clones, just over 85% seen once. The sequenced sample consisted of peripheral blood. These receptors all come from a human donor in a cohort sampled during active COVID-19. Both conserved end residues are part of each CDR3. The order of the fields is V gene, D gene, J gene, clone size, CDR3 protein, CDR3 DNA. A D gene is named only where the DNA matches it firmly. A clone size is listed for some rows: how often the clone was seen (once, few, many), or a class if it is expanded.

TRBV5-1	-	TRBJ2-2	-	CASSVAGDLSGELFF	TGCGCCAGCAGCGTCGCAGGGGATCTATCCGGGGAGCTGTTTTTT
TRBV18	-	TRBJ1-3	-	CASSGTVSGNTIYF	TGTGCCAGCTCCGGGACTGTCTCTGGAAACACCATATATTTT
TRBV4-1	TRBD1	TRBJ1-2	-	CASSRGQGAGGYTF	TGCGCCAGCAGCCGAGGACAGGGGGCAGGTGGCTACACCTTC
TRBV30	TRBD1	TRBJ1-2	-	CAWSEQGLPNYGYTF	TGTGCCTGGAGTGAACAGGGGCTTCCTAACTATGGCTACACCTTC
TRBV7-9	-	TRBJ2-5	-	CASSPMAGQETQYF	TGTGCCAGCAGCCCAATGGCGGGCCAAGAGACCCAGTACTTC
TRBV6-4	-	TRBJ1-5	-	CARTGGAEQPQHF	TGTGCCAGAACGGGGGGCGCGGAGCAGCCCCAGCATTTT
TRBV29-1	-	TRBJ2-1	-	CSVARAPSSYNEQFF	TGCAGCGTTGCCAGGGCTCCCAGCTCCTACAATGAGCAGTTCTTC
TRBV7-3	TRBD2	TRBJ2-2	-	CASSLNGGSTGELFF	TGTGCCAGCAGCTTAAACGGGGGGAGCACCGGGGAGCTGTTTTTT
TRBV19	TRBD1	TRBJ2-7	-	CASSSGTGGYEQYF	TGTGCCAGTAGCAGCGGGACAGGGGGCTACGAGCAGTACTTC
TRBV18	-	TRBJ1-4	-	CASSKGQNEKLFF	TGTGCCAGCTCAAAAGGACAGAATGAAAAACTGTTTTTT
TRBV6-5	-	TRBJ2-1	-	CASSPPGALGEQFF	TGTGCCAGCTCACCTCCGGGAGCTCTGGGTGAGCAGTTCTTC
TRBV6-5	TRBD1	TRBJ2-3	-	CASSTTGTGTDTQYF	TGTGCCAGCAGTACTACCGGGACAGGGACAGATACGCAGTATTTT
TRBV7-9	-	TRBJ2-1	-	CASSLGTVMDEQFF	TGTGCCAGCAGCTTAGGTACGGTTATGGATGAGCAGTTCTTC
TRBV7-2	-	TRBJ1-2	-	CASSLDGQNYGYTF	TGTGCCAGCAGCTTAGATGGGCAGAACTATGGCTACACCTTC
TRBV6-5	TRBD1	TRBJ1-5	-	CASRDRFNQPQHF	TGTGCCAGCCGGGACAGATTCAATCAGCCCCAGCATTTT
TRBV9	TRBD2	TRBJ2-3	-	CASSVGLAGGSDTQYF	TGTGCCAGCAGCGTAGGGCTAGCGGGAGGCTCAGATACGCAGTATTTT
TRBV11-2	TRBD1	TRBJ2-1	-	CASSGSDRFREQFF	TGTGCCAGCAGCGGGTCGGACAGGTTTAGGGAGCAGTTCTTC
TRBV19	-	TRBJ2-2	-	CASSRVSYTGELFF	TGTGCCAGTAGTCGGGTCAGCTACACCGGGGAGCTGTTTTTT
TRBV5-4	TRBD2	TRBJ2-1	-	CASSLTSGVGEQFF	TGTGCCAGCAGCTTGACCAGCGGGGTAGGAGAGCAGTTCTTC
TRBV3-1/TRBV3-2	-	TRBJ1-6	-	CASSQGAGGSSPLHF	TGTGCCAGCAGCCAAGGCGCTGGGGGCAGTTCACCCCTCCACTTT
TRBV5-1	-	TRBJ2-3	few	CASSLDLTLHTDTQYF	TGCGCCAGCAGCTTGGACCTGACTCTCCACACAGATACGCAGTATTTT
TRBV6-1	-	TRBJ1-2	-	CASSEAADNYGYTF	TGTGCCAGCAGTGAAGCGGCGGATAACTATGGCTACACCTTC
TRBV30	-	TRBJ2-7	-	CAWSHLRGREQYF	TGTGCCTGGAGTCACCTCAGGGGCCGCGAGCAGTACTTC
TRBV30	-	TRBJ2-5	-	CAWRARYGGPQETQYF	TGTGCCTGGAGGGCCAGGTACGGGGGGCCCCAAGAGACCCAGTACTTC
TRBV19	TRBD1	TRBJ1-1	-	CASNPERGRFTEAFF	TGTGCCAGTAACCCGGAGAGGGGGCGCTTTACTGAAGCTTTCTTT
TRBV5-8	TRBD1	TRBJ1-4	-	CASSFRRTGVREKLFF	TGTGCCAGCAGCTTTCGGCGGACAGGAGTCCGCGAAAAACTGTTTTTT
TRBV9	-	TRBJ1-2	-	CASSVGAADYYGYTF	TGTGCCAGCAGCGTAGGCGCGGCGGATTACTATGGCTACACCTTC
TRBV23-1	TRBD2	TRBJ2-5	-	CASPRRRGGNAGYGETQYF	TGCGCCAGCCCCCGCCGGCGGGGGGGCAACGCGGGGTACGGTGAGACCCAGTACTTC
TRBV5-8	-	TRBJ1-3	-	CASSLGALASGNTIYF	TGTGCCAGCAGCTTGGGGGCCCTCGCCTCTGGAAACACCATATATTTT
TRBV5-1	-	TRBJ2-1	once	CASSSGGRVRNEQFF	TGCGCCAGCAGCTCTGGCGGCAGGGTAAGGAATGAGCAGTTCTTC
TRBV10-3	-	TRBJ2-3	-	CAISEVARTDTQYF	TGTGCCATCAGTGAGGTAGCGCGCACAGATACGCAGTATTTT
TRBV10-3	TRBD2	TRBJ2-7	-	CAISRLAGDREYEQYF	TGTGCCATCAGTAGACTAGCGGGAGACAGGGAGTACGAGCAGTACTTC
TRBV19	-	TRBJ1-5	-	CASSPTAGGEGPQHF	TGTGCCAGTAGCCCAACGGCAGGCGGAGAGGGGCCCCAGCATTTT
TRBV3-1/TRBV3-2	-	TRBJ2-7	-	CASSPSEAPTGKQYF	TGTGCCAGCAGCCCTTCTGAGGCGCCCACGGGGAAGCAGTACTTC
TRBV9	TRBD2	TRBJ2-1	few	CASSVAGTSGGPSGNEQFF	TGTGCCAGCAGCGTAGCTGGGACTAGCGGGGGGCCAAGCGGCAATGAGCAGTTCTTC
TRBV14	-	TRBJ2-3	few	CASSPITSTTDTQYF	TGTGCCAGCAGCCCAATTACTAGCACGACAGATACGCAGTATTTT
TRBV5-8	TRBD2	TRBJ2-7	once	CASIKSGRRYEQYF	TGTGCCAGCATCAAAAGCGGGAGGAGATACGAGCAGTACTTC
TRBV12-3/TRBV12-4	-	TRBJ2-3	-	CASSLGNTDTQYF	TGTGCCAGCAGTTTGGGCAACACAGATACGCAGTATTTT
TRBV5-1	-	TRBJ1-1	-	CASSLAEGSEAFF	TGCGCCAGCAGCTTGGCTGAGGGATCTGAAGCTTTCTTT
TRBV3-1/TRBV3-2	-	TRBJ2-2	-	CASSRDTNTGELFF	TGTGCCAGCAGCCGGGACACGAACACCGGGGAGCTGTTTTTT
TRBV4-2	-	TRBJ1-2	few	CASSQDSSNYGYTF	TGTGCCAGCAGCCAGGACAGCTCTAACTATGGCTACACCTTC
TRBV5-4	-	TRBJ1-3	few	CASSSRSSGNTIYF	TGTGCCAGCAGTTCCCGGAGCTCTGGAAACACCATATATTTT
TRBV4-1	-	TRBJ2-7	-	CASSQDPSAGIYEQYF	TGCGCCAGCAGCCAAGATCCTTCGGCGGGGATTTACGAGCAGTACTTC
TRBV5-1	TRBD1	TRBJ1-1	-	CASSLRQGETEAFF	TGCGCCAGCAGCTTAAGACAGGGGGAAACTGAAGCTTTCTTT
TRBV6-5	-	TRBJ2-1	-	CASSYGGGNEQFF	TGTGCCAGCAGTTACGGTGGCGGGAATGAGCAGTTCTTC